The clone carrying this T cell receptor beta chain has a single count. Antigen unknown. The entry originates in a study of shared clonotypes between healthy human individuals. Study conclusions and caveats: A handful of donors held approximately 5% of naive CD4 clonotypes in common.

The V end lost 2 bases, the J end lost 10 bases, and 12 bases lay between the germline ends. Germline CDR1 is SGHDN and CDR2 is FVKESK. CDR3 size: 13 residues. Original data processing: As immunoSEQ supplied junction-only sequences (without quality scores), filtering differed. Data came from immunoSEQ multiplex PCR; TCRdb stores just in-frame clones and leaves some out. D and trimming come from the DNA, and the V and J calls and clone size come from that table. The table includes roughly 1,500,000 clones, approximately 98% detected once. V is TRBV14 and J is TRBJ2-1; D gene uncertain. The source material was naive CD4+ T cells sorted from blood. Subset given: CD45RA+ positively selected. This sequence was found in a man aged 25 to 45 in good health. The CDR3 loop is CASSQQYSGEQFF. For the CDR3, the DNA is TGTGCCAGCAGCCAACAATACTCCGGGGAGCAGTTCTTC.